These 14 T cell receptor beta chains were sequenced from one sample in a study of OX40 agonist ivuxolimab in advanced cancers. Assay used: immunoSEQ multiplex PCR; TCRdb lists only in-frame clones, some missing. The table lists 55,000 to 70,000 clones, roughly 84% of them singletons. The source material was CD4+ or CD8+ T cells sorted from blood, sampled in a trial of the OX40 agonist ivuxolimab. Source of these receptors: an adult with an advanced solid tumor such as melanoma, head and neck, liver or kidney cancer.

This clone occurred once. The CDR3 region is CASRFLAGYNEQFF. The CDR3, as DNA: TGTGCCAGTAGGTTCCTAGCGGGCTACAATGAGCAGTTCTTC. The V gene is TRBV19, the J gene TRBJ2-1, with 8 nucleotides matching TRBD2. The CDR3 sequence is 14 residues long. Germline V gene data show CDR1 as LNHDA and CDR2 as SQIVND (reference sequence). Unmatched junction bases numbered 4, after V lost 6 bases and J lost 3 bases.

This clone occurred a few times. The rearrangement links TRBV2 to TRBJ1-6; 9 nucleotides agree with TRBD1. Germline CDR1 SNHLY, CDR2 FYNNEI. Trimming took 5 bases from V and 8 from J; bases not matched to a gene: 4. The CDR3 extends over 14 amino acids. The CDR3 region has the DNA TGTGCCAGCAGTCTCGGGACAGGGCATTCACCCCTCCACTTT. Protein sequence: CASSLGTGHSPLHF.

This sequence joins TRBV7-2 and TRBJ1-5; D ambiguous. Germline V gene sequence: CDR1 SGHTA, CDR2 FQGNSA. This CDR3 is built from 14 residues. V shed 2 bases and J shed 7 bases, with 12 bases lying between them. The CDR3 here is CASSLNLGRQPQHF. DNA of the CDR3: TGTGCCAGCAGCTTAAATCTGGGGAGGCAGCCCCAGCATTTT.

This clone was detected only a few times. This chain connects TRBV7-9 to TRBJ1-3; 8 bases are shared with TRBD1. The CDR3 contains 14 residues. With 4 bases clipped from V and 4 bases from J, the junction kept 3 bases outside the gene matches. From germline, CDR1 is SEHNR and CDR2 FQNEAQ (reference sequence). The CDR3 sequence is CASSYGQGGNTIYF. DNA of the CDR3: TGTGCCAGCAGCTACGGACAGGGAGGAAACACCATATATTTT.

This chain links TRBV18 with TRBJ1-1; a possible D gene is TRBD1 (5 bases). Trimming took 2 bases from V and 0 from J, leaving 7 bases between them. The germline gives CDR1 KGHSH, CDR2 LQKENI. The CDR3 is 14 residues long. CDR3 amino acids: CASSPLGLNTEAFF. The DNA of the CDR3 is TGTGCCAGCTCACCATTGGGGCTGAACACTGAAGCTTTCTTT. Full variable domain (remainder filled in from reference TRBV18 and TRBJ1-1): NAGVMQNPRHLVRRRGQEARLRCSPMKGHSHVYWYRQLPEEGLKFMVYLQKENIIDESGMPKERFSAEFPKEGPSILRIQQVVRGDSAAYFCASSPLGLNTEAFFGQGTRLTVV.

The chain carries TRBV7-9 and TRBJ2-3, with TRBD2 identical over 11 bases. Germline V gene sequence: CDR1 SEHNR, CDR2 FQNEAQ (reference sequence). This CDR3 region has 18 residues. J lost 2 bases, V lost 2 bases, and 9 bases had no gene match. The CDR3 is CASSLPPRLAGPTDTQYF. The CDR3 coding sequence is TGTGCCAGCAGCTTACCCCCCCGACTAGCGGGGCCCACAGATACGCAGTATTTT.

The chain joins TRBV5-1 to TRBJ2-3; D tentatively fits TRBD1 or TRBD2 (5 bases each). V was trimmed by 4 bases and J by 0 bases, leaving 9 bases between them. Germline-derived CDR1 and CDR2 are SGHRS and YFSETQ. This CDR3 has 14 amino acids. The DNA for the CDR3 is TGCGCCAGCAGCCGGGACGGTAGCACAGATACGCAGTATTTT. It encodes CASSRDGSTDTQYF. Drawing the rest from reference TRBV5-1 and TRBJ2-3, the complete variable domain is KAGVTQTPRYLIKTRGQQVTLSCSPISGHRSVSWYQQTPGQGLQFLFEYFSETQRNKGNFPGRFSGRQFSNSRSEMNVSTLELGDSALYLCASSRDGSTDTQYFGPGTRLTVL.

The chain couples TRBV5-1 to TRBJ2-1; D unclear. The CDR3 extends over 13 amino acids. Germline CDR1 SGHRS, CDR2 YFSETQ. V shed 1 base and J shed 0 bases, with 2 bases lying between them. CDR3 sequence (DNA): TGCGCCAGCAGCTTGCCCTCCTACAATGAGCAGTTCTTC. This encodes CASSLPSYNEQFF.

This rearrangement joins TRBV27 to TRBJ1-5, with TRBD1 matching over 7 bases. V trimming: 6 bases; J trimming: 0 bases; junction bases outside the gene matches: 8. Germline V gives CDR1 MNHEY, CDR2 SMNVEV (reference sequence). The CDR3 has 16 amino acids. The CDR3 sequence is CASRPSDRDSNQPQHF. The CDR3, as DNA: TGTGCCAGCAGACCATCAGACAGGGATAGCAATCAGCCCCAGCATTTT.

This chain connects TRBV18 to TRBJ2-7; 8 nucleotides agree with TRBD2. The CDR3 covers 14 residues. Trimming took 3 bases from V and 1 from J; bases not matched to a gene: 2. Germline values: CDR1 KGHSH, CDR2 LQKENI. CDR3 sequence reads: CASSPGTSSYEQYF. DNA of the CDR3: TGTGCCAGCTCACCTGGGACTAGTTCCTACGAGCAGTACTTC.

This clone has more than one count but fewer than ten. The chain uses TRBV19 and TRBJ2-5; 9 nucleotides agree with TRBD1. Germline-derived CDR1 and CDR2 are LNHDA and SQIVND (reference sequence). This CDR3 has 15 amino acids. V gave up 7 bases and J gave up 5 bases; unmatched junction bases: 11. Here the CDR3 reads CASTPPNRGRETQYF. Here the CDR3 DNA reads TGTGCCAGTACCCCACCCAACAGGGGGCGGGAGACCCAGTACTTC.

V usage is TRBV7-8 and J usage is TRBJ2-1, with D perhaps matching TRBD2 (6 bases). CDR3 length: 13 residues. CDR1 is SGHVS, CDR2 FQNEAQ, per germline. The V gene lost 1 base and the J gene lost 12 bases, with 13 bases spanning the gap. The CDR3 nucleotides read TGTGCCAGCAGCTTAGATTCCGACGGGGGGCAGTTCTTC. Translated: CASSLDSDGGQFF.

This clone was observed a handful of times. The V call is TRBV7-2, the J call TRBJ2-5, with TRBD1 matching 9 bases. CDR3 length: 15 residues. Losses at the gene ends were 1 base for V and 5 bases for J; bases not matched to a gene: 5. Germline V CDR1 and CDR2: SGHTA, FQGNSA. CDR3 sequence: CASSLVDRGGETQYF. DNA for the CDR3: TGTGCCAGCAGCTTAGTCGACAGGGGGGGCGAGACCCAGTACTTC.

The CDR3 DNA is TGTGCCAGCAGAAAGGGACTAGCGGGGGCCTTCACAGATACGCAGTATTTT. Residues: CASRKGLAGAFTDTQYF. The rearrangement joins TRBV27 to TRBJ2-3; 14 bases are shared with TRBD2. The germline gives CDR1 MNHEY, CDR2 SMNVEV (reference sequence). The CDR3 is 17 amino acids. The V and J ends lost 6 bases and 2 bases, in that order; junction bases with no gene match: 7.